These 32 T cell receptor beta chains came from one sample sequenced in a study of radiation and T cells in renal cell carcinoma. Time point denoted: blood 2 weeks post-SBRT. Treatment: 15 Gy SBRT to primary tumor, nephrectomy 4 weeks later. TCRdb's copy holds only in-frame clones and misses some; the assay was immunoSEQ multiplex PCR. The table includes some 130,000 clones, roughly four fifths detected once. The sequencing used blood, collected from a patient whose treatment included radiotherapy and nephrectomy. The receptors derive from a woman in her fifties or sixties with renal cell carcinoma.

The V gene is TRBV6-6, the J gene TRBJ2-2; D perhaps matches TRBD1 (6 bases). The CDR3 spans 14 residues. The V end was cut by 7 bases, the J end by 3 bases, with 12 bases between. From germline, CDR1 is MNHNY and CDR2 SVGAGI (reference sequence). The CDR3 region is CASTGQIYTGELFF. Written as DNA, the CDR3 is TGTGCCAGCACCGGACAGATTTACACCGGGGAGCTGTTTTTT.

The chain recombines TRBV10-3 with TRBJ1-5; 9 bases line up with TRBD1. V was clipped by 0 bases and J by 6 bases; unmatched bases: 3. The V gene's germline CDR1 is ENHRY and CDR2 SYGVKD. The CDR3 loop spans 15 amino acids. The CDR3 DNA reads as TGTGCCATCAGTGAGTCGGGACAGGGCATTCAGCCCCAGCATTTT. This gives the protein CAISESGQGIQPQHF.

The rearrangement joins TRBV28 to TRBJ1-4; D is undetermined. There are 15 residues in the CDR3. The V end was cut by 5 bases, the J end by 0 bases, with 10 bases between. Germline assignment: CDR1 MDHEN and CDR2 SYDVKM. CDR3 bases: TGTGCCAGCAGTCTCCGACCGACAACTAATGAAAAACTGTTTTTT. Amino acid sequence: CASSLRPTTNEKLFF.

The genes are TRBV20-1 and TRBJ2-1; unclear D gene. Between the trimmed V and J ends, which lost 6 bases and 7 bases, there was a span of 10 bases. The CDR3 runs 11 residues. Per germline, CDR1 DFQATT and CDR2 SNEGSKA (reference sequence). This chain's CDR3 is CSATDVNEQFF. CDR3 nucleotides: TGCAGTGCAACAGACGTAAATGAGCAGTTCTTC.

This clone was recorded a few times. The J gene is TRBJ1-1, the V gene TRBV5-1; D ambiguous. The V gene's germline CDR1 is SGHRS and CDR2 YFSETQ. The CDR3 spans 12 residues. The germline V and J ends were trimmed by 7 bases and 2 bases, with 9 bases remaining between them. The CDR3 sequence is CASRRANTEAFF. The CDR3 DNA sequence: TGCGCCAGCCGTCGGGCTAACACTGAAGCTTTCTTT.

V usage is TRBV7-2 and J usage is TRBJ1-6; 9 nucleotides align to TRBD1. Trimming took 1 base from V and 5 from J; bases not matched to a gene: 3. The CDR3 is 16 amino acids. The germline CDR1 and CDR2 sequences are SGHTA and FQGNSA. CDR3 in amino acids: CASSLEGTGNNSPLHF. As DNA, the CDR3 is TGTGCCAGCAGCTTAGAGGGGACAGGGAATAATTCACCCCTCCACTTT.

The chain carries TRBV28 and TRBJ1-1; 8 nucleotides align to TRBD1. Losses at the gene ends were 2 bases for V and 3 bases for J; bases not matched to a gene: 5. CDR3 length: 15 residues. In germline, CDR1 is MDHEN, CDR2 SYDVKM. The CDR3 loop is CASSLTAGGYTEAFF. CDR3 in DNA: TGTGCCAGCAGTTTAACCGCAGGGGGCTACACTGAAGCTTTCTTT.

The V call is TRBV6-5, the J call TRBJ1-5, with 7 bases aligning to TRBD1. The CDR3 runs 16 residues. From germline, CDR1 is MNHEY and CDR2 SVGAGI. V was clipped by 0 bases and J by 5 bases; unmatched bases: 7. The CDR3 nucleotides read TGTGCCAGCAGTTACTCGATGGAGGGGGCGCATCAGCCCCAGCATTTT. Protein sequence: CASSYSMEGAHQPQHF.

The CDR3 region is CASSFPGEFYEQYF. The CDR3 DNA follows: TGTGCCAGCAGCTTCCCGGGGGAGTTCTACGAGCAGTACTTC. The chain links TRBV7-9 to TRBJ2-7, with a weak D call TRBD2 (6 bases). V lost 3 bases and J 3 bases, leaving 12 bases between the germline ends. This CDR3 comprises 14 residues. Germline V gene sequence: CDR1 SEHNR, CDR2 FQNEAQ (reference sequence).

This rearrangement joins TRBV7-2 to TRBJ2-7, with D uncertain. Germline assignment: CDR1 SGHTA and CDR2 FQGNSA. The CDR3 sequence is 14 residues long. V gave up 5 bases and J gave up 2 bases, with 13 bases separating them. The CDR3 here is CASSPRTTTYEQYF. Here the CDR3 DNA reads TGTGCCAGCAGCCCGCGGACGACCACCTACGAGCAGTACTTC.

The chain recombines TRBV5-4 with TRBJ1-2; the match to TRBD1 covers 7 bases. V lost 5 bases and J lost 5; bases outside the gene matches: 12. Germline CDR1 is SGHNT and CDR2 is YYREEE (reference sequence). The CDR3 is 15 residues long. The CDR3 DNA reads as TGTGCCAGCAGTGGAAAAGACAGGGAGCCTTATGGCTACACCTTC. Translation gives CASSGKDREPYGYTF.

CDR3 region: CASSLKGTGVNSPLHF. In nucleotides, the CDR3 is TGTGCCAGCAGCCTTAAAGGGACAGGGGTTAATTCACCCCTCCACTTT. The chain employs TRBV28 and TRBJ1-6; 10 bases map to TRBD1. Per the germline V gene, CDR1 is MDHEN and CDR2 is SYDVKM. This CDR3 is built from 16 residues. Trimming took 6 bases from V and 6 from J; bases not matched to a gene: 8.

The rearrangement joins TRBV19 to TRBJ2-5, with D tentatively TRBD1 or TRBD2 (6 bases each). Per the germline V gene, CDR1 is LNHDA and CDR2 is SQIVND (reference sequence). The CDR3 runs to 16 residues. The V and J ends lost 5 bases and 4 bases respectively, with 20 bases between them. CDR3 loop: CASSLRARGGGETQYF. CDR3 sequence (DNA): TGTGCCAGTAGTCTGAGGGCCCGAGGAGGGGGAGAGACCCAGTACTTC.

The rearrangement uses TRBV21-1 and TRBJ2-2; the table's D call of TRBD1 was not tested on the DNA. TRBV21-1 is a pseudogene. This CDR3 has 16 residues. The CDR3 here is CASSATGGSNTGELFF. CDR3 DNA: TGTGCCAGCAGCGCTACAGGGGGTTCGAACACCGGGGAGCTGTTTTTT.

The V call is TRBV9, the J call TRBJ2-7, with 12 nucleotides matching TRBD2. The CDR3 runs 15 residues. J was trimmed by 3 bases and V by 3 bases; bases with no gene match: 4. The V gene's germline CDR1 is SGDLS and CDR2 YYNGEE. The CDR3 DNA follows: TGTGCCAGCAGCGATGGACTAGCGGGATTCTACGAGCAGTACTTC. It specifies CASSDGLAGFYEQYF. The full variable domain, with the rest looked up from reference TRBV9 and TRBJ2-7, is DSGVTQTPKHLITATGQRVTLRCSPRSGDLSVYWYQQSLDQGLQFLIQYYNGEERAKGNILERFSAQQFPDLHSELNLSSLELGDSALYFCASSDGLAGFYEQYFGPGTRLTVT.

V is TRBV5-6 and J is TRBJ2-1, with 10 positions matching TRBD1. V lost 1 base, J lost 12 bases, and 10 bases stayed unmatched. The germline V gene encodes CDR1 SGHDT and CDR2 YYEEEE. The CDR3 has 15 residues. The CDR3 nucleotides read TGTGCCAGCAGCTTGACTTCGAGACAGGGGGCTTTGCAGTTCTTC. This gives the protein CASSLTSRQGALQFF.

CDR3 DNA sequence: TGTGCCAGCAGCCAAGGAGGACTAGCGGGCACAGATACGCAGTATTTT. Translation gives CASSQGGLAGTDTQYF. This sequence joins TRBV7-2 and TRBJ2-3; 10 bases line up with TRBD2. V shed 5 bases and J 1 base; nucleotides not matched to a gene: 6. The germline V gene has CDR1 SGHTA and CDR2 FQGNSA. This CDR3 region has 16 residues.

This clone was seen once. This chain uses TRBV6-1 with TRBJ2-1, with 7 positions matching TRBD1. Unmatched junction bases numbered 9, after V lost 3 bases and J lost 7 bases. The CDR3 spans 15 residues. The germline V gene has CDR1 MNHNS and CDR2 SASEGT. In DNA, the CDR3 is TGTGCCAGCAGTGACCACCCGGGACAGCTAAATGAGCAGTTCTTC. Its protein is CASSDHPGQLNEQFF.

This clone was found once. The chain uses TRBV7-9 and TRBJ1-2; D is uncertain. Per the germline V gene, CDR1 is SEHNR and CDR2 is FQNEAQ (reference sequence). V was trimmed by 7 bases and J by 7 bases, leaving 19 bases between them. The CDR3 sequence is 14 residues long. Here the CDR3 reads CASMDGAGPFGYTF. The CDR3 coding sequence is TGTGCCAGCATGGACGGCGCTGGGCCTTTTGGCTACACCTTC. The whole variable domain, filled in from reference TRBV7-9 and TRBJ1-2, reads DTGVSQNPRHKITKRGQNVTFRCDPISEHNRLYWYRQTLGQGPEFLTYFQNEAQLEKSRLLSDRFSAERPKGSFSTLEIQRTEQGDSAMYLCASMDGAGPFGYTFGSGTRLTVV.

V gene TRBV11-2 combines with J gene TRBJ2-7, with 9 nucleotides matching TRBD1. J lost 2 bases, V lost 4 bases, and 3 bases had no gene match. The CDR3 runs to 14 residues. Germline V gene lookup returns CDR1 SGHAT and CDR2 FQNNGV. CDR3 sequence: CASSYGTGPYEQYF. CDR3 in DNA: TGTGCCAGCAGCTACGGGACAGGGCCCTACGAGCAGTACTTC.

The chain recombines TRBV6-5 with TRBJ2-1; 8 bases align to TRBD2. The germline gives CDR1 MNHEY, CDR2 SVGAGI. The V gene end was trimmed by 6 bases and the J gene end by 3 bases; junction bases not matched to a gene: 4. The length of the CDR3 is 14 residues. CDR3 sequence reads: CASSPGTSYNEQFF. In nucleotides, the CDR3 is TGTGCCAGCAGCCCTGGGACTAGCTACAATGAGCAGTTCTTC.

The CDR3 region has the DNA TGTGCCTGGAGGGGTCCAGGGGAGTTACAGCCCCAGCATTTT. Its translation is CAWRGPGELQPQHF. J is TRBJ1-5 and V is TRBV30, with D perhaps TRBD1 (6 bases). V was shortened by 3 bases and J by 7 bases, with 16 bases between the two germline ends. The V gene's germline CDR1 is GTSNPN and CDR2 SVGIG (reference sequence). The CDR3 sequence is 14 residues long.

This sequence joins TRBV27 and TRBJ1-1; D perhaps matches TRBD1 (5 bases). The CDR3 is made up of 14 amino acids. Germline values: CDR1 MNHEY, CDR2 SMNVEV (reference sequence). Trimming cost V 4 bases and J 1 base, with 10 bases left between them. CDR3 sequence: CASSWGGPNTEAFF. DNA for the CDR3: TGTGCCAGCAGTTGGGGGGGACCGAACACTGAAGCTTTCTTT.

The V and J genes are TRBV15 and TRBJ1-4; tentative D call: TRBD1 (5 bases). Germline CDR1 reads LNHNV; CDR2 reads YYDKDF (reference sequence). V was clipped by 5 bases and J by 6 bases, with 16 bases between them. There are 15 residues in the CDR3. The CDR3 here is CATSGIQGFHEKLFF. The CDR3 nucleotides are TGTGCCACCAGCGGGATCCAGGGATTTCATGAAAAACTGTTTTTT.

DNA of the CDR3: TGTGCCAGCAGCTTAGTTACAGATACGCAGTATTTT. Its protein is CASSLVTDTQYF. This chain connects TRBV11-2 to TRBJ2-3, with D uncertain. The germline CDR1 and CDR2 sequences are SGHAT and FQNNGV. This CDR3 region has 12 residues. V was clipped by 1 base and J by 3 bases, with 2 bases between them.

V gene TRBV7-9 combines with J gene TRBJ2-7, with 7 bases identical to TRBD2. V was pared by 6 bases and J by 7 bases, with 15 bases of the junction left unmatched. Germline V lookup: CDR1 SEHNR, CDR2 FQNEAQ (reference sequence). This CDR3 is built from 15 residues. The CDR3 here is CASSPPGQGLGEQYF. CDR3 DNA sequence: TGTGCCAGCAGTCCACCGGGGCAAGGACTAGGTGAGCAGTACTTC.

The chain links TRBV27 to TRBJ1-4; D gene unclear. Deletions cut 5 bases from V and 7 bases from J, with 11 bases between. The CDR3 length is 13 residues. Germline CDR1 and CDR2: MNHEY and SMNVEV (reference sequence). In nucleotides, the CDR3 is TGTGCCAGCAGTCTAAAAGAGGGTGAAAAACTGTTTTTT. This sequence encodes CASSLKEGEKLFF. The whole variable domain, filled in from reference TRBV27 and TRBJ1-4, reads EAQVTQNPRYLITVTGKKLTVTCSQNMNHEYMSWYRQDPGLGLRQIYYSMNVEVTDKGDVPEGYKVSRKEKRNFPLILESPSPNQTSLYFCASSLKEGEKLFFGSGTQLSVL.

The chain is built from TRBV4-1 and TRBJ1-2; D ambiguous. Germline CDR1 MGHRA, CDR2 YSYEKL. V was pared by 4 bases and J by 8 bases, with 14 bases between. The CDR3 runs 13 residues. This CDR3 reads CASSPEYYRGYTF. CDR3 DNA sequence: TGCGCCAGCAGCCCGGAATATTACCGGGGCTACACCTTC.

This chain connects TRBV5-4 to TRBJ2-7; perhaps D is TRBD1 or TRBD2 (6 bases each). From germline, CDR1 is SGHNT and CDR2 YYREEE (reference sequence). Trimming left V 0 bases short and J 2 bases short, with 15 bases between. This CDR3 has 16 amino acids. The CDR3 DNA reads as TGTGCCAGCAGCTTGGGCCGGGGGCTGCCCACCTACGAGCAGTACTTC. Its protein is CASSLGRGLPTYEQYF.

The genes are TRBV10-2 and TRBJ2-7, with unresolved D. Trimming left V 0 bases short and J 9 bases short, with 9 bases between. This CDR3 contains 12 residues. Germline loops: CDR1 WSHSY, CDR2 SAAADI. DNA for the CDR3: TGCGCCAGCAGTGAGTCGGGATCGGTGCAGTACTTC. Its translation is CASSESGSVQYF.

This clone was detected only once. The V and J genes are TRBV4-2 and TRBJ2-7; the D gene is possibly TRBD2 (5 bases). V shed 0 bases and J shed 5 bases, with 17 bases lying between them. This CDR3 contains 16 residues. Germline V gives CDR1 LGHNA, CDR2 YNFKEQ. For the CDR3, the DNA is TGTGCCAGCAGCCAAGATCCAACTATCGAGGGCCACGAGCAGTACTTC. This translates into CASSQDPTIEGHEQYF.

V usage is TRBV19 and J usage is TRBJ1-5; the match to TRBD1 covers 9 bases. Trimming took 6 bases from V and 1 from J; bases not matched to a gene: 4. Germline V lookup: CDR1 LNHDA, CDR2 SQIVND (reference sequence). The CDR3 runs to 15 residues. The CDR3 sequence is CASRDRGGSNQPQHF. CDR3 DNA: TGTGCCAGTAGGGACAGGGGAGGGAGCAATCAGCCCCAGCATTTT.